This record looks at one T cell receptor beta chain sequence and its context. Its antigen is currently unknown. The assay, immunoSEQ v3.0, was run at survey level. TCRdb's copy holds only in-frame clones and misses some; the assay was immunoSEQ multiplex PCR. The repertoire holds 13,000 to 15,000 clones, with around 83% as singletons. This sample was included in a study of long-term antiretroviral therapy in people with HIV. Findings of the study overall: The range of CDR3 lengths in HIV repertoires proved narrower than that found in controls.

The CDR3 is 19 amino acids. V dropped 3 bases and J dropped 6; count of bases not matched to a gene: 18. Germline CDR1 reads MDHEN; CDR2 reads SYDVKM. This specimen was unsorted PBMCs, taken 0.4 years after starting antiretroviral therapy. This clonotype was sampled from a man younger than 40 with HIV. The rearrangement joins TRBV28 to TRBJ2-3, with TRBD2 identical over 10 bases. CDR3 sequence (DNA): TGTGCCAGCAGTTTTTTCTGGGGGTTGGCTAGCGGGAGCCTGGATACGCAGTATTTT. Its protein product is CASSFFWGLASGSLDTQYF.